A single sample gave rise to the 32 T cell receptor beta chains below, sequenced in a study of blood T cell repertoires in COVID-19. Sequencing used immunoSEQ multiplex PCR; TCRdb keeps in-frame clones, though not all of them. The sample yields approximately 470,000 clones, approximately 83% seen once. The sequenced material came from peripheral blood. The origin of the receptors is a human donor in a cohort sampled during active COVID-19.

The chain joins TRBV19 to TRBJ2-5; D is perhaps TRBD1 (5 bases). The CDR3 extends over 14 amino acids. Germline V CDR1 and CDR2: LNHDA, SQIVND (reference sequence). Trimming shortened V by 3 bases and J by 5 bases, and 13 bases separated the two germline ends. The CDR3 DNA reads TGTGCCAGTAGTATTCAGGGAAGCCGCGAGACCCAGTACTTC. Its protein product is CASSIQGSRETQYF.

This chain joins TRBV24-1 and TRBJ1-2; D unclear. Germline V gene lookup returns CDR1 KGHDR and CDR2 SFDVKD. The V gene lost 0 bases and the J gene lost 8 bases, with 6 bases spanning the gap. The CDR3 runs to 12 residues. CDR3 sequence reads: CATSDLSSGYTF. The CDR3 DNA is TGTGCCACCAGTGATTTGAGTAGCGGCTACACCTTC.

V usage is TRBV21-1 and J usage is TRBJ1-4; TRBD1, the table's D call, lacks a check against the DNA. TRBV21-1 is marked as a pseudogene. This CDR3 is 13 amino acids long. The CDR3 here is CASSKSQNEKLFF. Written as DNA, the CDR3 is TGTGCCAGCAGCAAATCCCAAAATGAAAAACTGTTTTTT.

This chain links TRBV19 with TRBJ2-2; TRBD1 agrees at 7 bases. There are 13 residues in the CDR3. J was trimmed by 11 bases and V by 4 bases; bases with no gene match: 7. The germline V gene encodes CDR1 LNHDA and CDR2 SQIVND (reference sequence). CDR3: CASSTKDRSELFF. In DNA, the CDR3 is TGTGCCAGTAGTACGAAGGACAGGAGTGAGCTGTTTTTT. Supplemented by reference TRBV19 and TRBJ2-2, the full variable domain reads DGGITQSPKYLFRKEGQNVTLSCEQNLNHDAMYWYRQDPGQGLRLIYYSQIVNDFQKGDIAEGYSVSREKKESFPLTVTSAQKNPTAFYLCASSTKDRSELFFGEGSRLTVL.

V usage is TRBV9 and J usage is TRBJ2-5; D unclear. V was clipped by 3 bases and J by 0 bases, with 15 bases between them. In germline, CDR1 is SGDLS, CDR2 YYNGEE. The CDR3 loop spans 16 amino acids. The CDR3 DNA follows: TGTGCCAGCAGCGGCCTAGGCGCGCTGTACCAAGAGACCCAGTACTTC. This encodes CASSGLGALYQETQYF.

The CDR3 DNA reads as TGTGCCAGCAGACGCGGGACGGGGAACACTGAAGCTTTCTTT. Its protein product is CASRRGTGNTEAFF. V gene TRBV28 combines with J gene TRBJ1-1, with D perhaps TRBD1 (5 bases). Deletions cut 6 bases from V and 1 base from J, with 12 bases between. The length of the CDR3 is 14 residues. Germline V gene sequence: CDR1 MDHEN, CDR2 SYDVKM.

The rearrangement uses TRBV14 and TRBJ2-2; D might be TRBD2 (6 bases). The CDR3 contains 15 residues. Germline loops: CDR1 SGHDN, CDR2 FVKESK. V lost 4 bases and J 1 base, leaving 10 bases between the germline ends. Here the CDR3 DNA reads TGTGCCAGCAGCCCCCGGCGGGGGAACACCGGGGAGCTGTTTTTT. The encoded protein is CASSPRRGNTGELFF. The whole variable domain, remainder taken from reference TRBV14 and TRBJ2-2, is EAGVTQFPSHSVIEKGQTVTLRCDPISGHDNLYWYRRVMGKEIKFLLHFVKESKQDESGMPNNRFLAERTGGTYSTLKVQPAELEDSGVYFCASSPRRGNTGELFFGEGSRLTVL.

This clone appeared a single time. The CDR3 region has the DNA TGTGCCAGCAGTGAAGGGGGACTAGGGGCCTACGAGCAGTACTTC. Its translation: CASSEGGLGAYEQYF. The chain joins TRBV6-1 to TRBJ2-7; TRBD2 matches 8 bases. With V trimmed by 1 base and J by 2 bases, 4 bases remained unmatched. The CDR3 loop spans 15 amino acids. The germline V gene has CDR1 MNHNS and CDR2 SASEGT.

This chain uses TRBV3-1 (or the pseudogene TRBV3-2) with TRBJ1-1; possibly TRBD1 for D (6 bases). Trimming removed 4 bases from V and 1 base from J, with 10 bases in between. This CDR3 has 14 residues. The germline CDR1 and CDR2 sequences are LGHDT and YNNKEL (reference sequence). Here the CDR3 reads CASSRQDRNTEAFF. CDR3 sequence (DNA): TGTGCCAGCAGCCGGCAGGACAGGAACACTGAAGCTTTCTTT.

A single count supports this clone. The chain joins TRBV21-1 to TRBJ2-2; the table's D call, TRBD2, has no DNA check behind it. TRBV21-1 is labeled a pseudogene. This CDR3 is 19 amino acids long. The CDR3 is CASSKDGVLAGSRTGELFF. The CDR3 nucleotides read TGTGCCAGCAGCAAAGATGGGGTACTAGCGGGAAGTAGGACCGGGGAGCTGTTTTTT.

The V call is TRBV11-1, the J call TRBJ1-2; 8 nucleotides agree with TRBD1. The CDR3 has 14 amino acids. CDR1 and CDR2 from the germline V gene are SGHAT and FQDESV (reference sequence). V dropped 5 bases and J dropped 2; count of bases not matched to a gene: 4. The DNA of the CDR3 is TGTGCCAGCAGCCACCGACAGGGGAACTATGGCTACACCTTC. Its translation: CASSHRQGNYGYTF.

V gene TRBV7-2 combines with J gene TRBJ2-7; a weak D match, TRBD2 (6 bases). CDR1 SGHTA and CDR2 FQGNSA come from the germline V gene. V lost 2 bases, J lost 4 bases, and 24 bases lay in between. The CDR3 spans 18 residues. This CDR3 is CASSLYPPTGEGWYEQYF. CDR3 sequence (DNA): TGTGCCAGCAGCTTATATCCCCCCACGGGGGAAGGATGGTACGAGCAGTACTTC.

For the CDR3, the DNA is TGTGCCAGCAGCCAAGGCGGGGGCGTTACAGATACGCAGTATTTT. It encodes CASSQGGGVTDTQYF. The chain combines TRBV3-1 (or the pseudogene TRBV3-2) with TRBJ2-3; D perhaps matches TRBD2 (7 bases). V was cut by 1 base and J by 3 bases, with 11 bases left in between. There are 15 residues in the CDR3. Germline V CDR1 and CDR2: LGHDT, YNNKEL (reference sequence).

CDR3 region: CASSYSTRTSVSSTTDTQYF. For the CDR3, the DNA is TGTGCCAGCAGTTACTCGACGCGGACTAGCGTCTCGTCGACCACAGATACGCAGTATTTT. The chain links TRBV6-2 or TRBV6-3 to TRBJ2-3; 9 nucleotides match TRBD2. The CDR3 is made up of 20 amino acids. The ends lost 0 bases at V and 2 bases at J; junction bases unmatched: 15. The germline CDR1 and CDR2 sequences are MNHEY and SVGEGT.

There are a few counts of this clone. The chain uses TRBV5-5 and TRBJ2-1; D is undetermined. Germline CDR1 reads SGHKS; CDR2 reads YYEKEE (reference sequence). Trimming left V 0 bases short and J 7 bases short, with 11 bases between. CDR3 size: 14 residues. The DNA of the CDR3 is TGTGCCAGCAGCTTGGTGGTGACTTCGAATGAGCAGTTCTTC. Its protein product is CASSLVVTSNEQFF.

This chain uses TRBV15 with TRBJ2-3; D ambiguous. CDR3 length: 14 amino acids. Looked up from germline, CDR1 is LNHNV and CDR2 is YYDKDF (reference sequence). V lost 1 base and J lost 10, with 15 bases in between. CDR3 in amino acids: CATSRGAQGAPQYF. CDR3 DNA sequence: TGTGCCACCAGCAGAGGGGCACAAGGTGCACCGCAGTATTTT.

A word on this clone: Within the sample, other DNA sequences also encode this same CDR3. V usage is TRBV19 and J usage is TRBJ2-1; maybe TRBD2 (6 bases). CDR1 and CDR2 from the germline V gene are LNHDA and SQIVND (reference sequence). The CDR3 spans 13 residues. V was pared by 10 bases and J by 2 bases, with 12 bases between. The DNA of the CDR3 is TGTGCCACTCGCAGGGAGGCCTACAATGAGCAGTTCTTC. Translation gives CATRREAYNEQFF. Combining the CDR3 with reference TRBV19 and TRBJ2-1 gives the whole variable domain DGGITQSPKYLFRKEGQNVTLSCEQNLNHDAMYWYRQDPGQGLRLIYYSQIVNDFQKGDIAEGYSVSREKKESFPLTVTSAQKNPTAFYLCATRREAYNEQFFGPGTRLTVL.

A note on this clone: This CDR3 is also generated by other DNA sequences in the sample. This chain connects TRBV18 to TRBJ2-5, with 8 nucleotides matching TRBD1. With V trimmed by 3 bases and J by 2 bases, 2 bases remained unmatched. The CDR3 is 14 residues long. CDR1 and CDR2 from the germline V gene are KGHSH and LQKENI. The CDR3 protein is CASSPRTGQETQYF. The CDR3 DNA sequence: TGTGCCAGCTCACCGAGGACAGGGCAAGAGACCCAGTACTTC.

J is TRBJ2-4 and V is TRBV5-1, with 9 bases that match TRBD1. This CDR3 has 16 amino acids. Germline CDR1 reads SGHRS; CDR2 reads YFSETQ. Trimming removed 3 bases from V and 8 bases from J; junction bases left unmatched: 12. The CDR3 spells CASSSSGTGNGDIQYF. The CDR3 DNA is TGCGCCAGCAGCTCCTCCGGGACAGGGAACGGGGACATTCAGTACTTC.

The J gene is TRBJ2-7, the V gene TRBV12-3 or TRBV12-4; D is possibly TRBD2 (6 bases). Deletions cut 6 bases from V and 1 base from J, with 10 bases between. The CDR3 spans 13 residues. CDR3 in amino acids: CASRRGGSYEQYF. The CDR3 region has the DNA TGTGCCAGCAGGAGAGGAGGGTCCTACGAGCAGTACTTC.

The chain carries TRBV29-1 and TRBJ2-7; the match to TRBD2 covers 8 bases. The V segment lost 4 bases and the J segment 6 bases; nucleotides outside the gene matches: 11. The CDR3 is made up of 14 amino acids. Looked up from germline, CDR1 is SQVTM and CDR2 is ANQGSEA. CDR3 region: CSVAAGASFSEQYF. In nucleotides, the CDR3 is TGCAGCGTTGCAGCGGGGGCCAGTTTCTCCGAGCAGTACTTC.

The V and J genes are TRBV10-2 and TRBJ1-6, with TRBD1 identical over 11 bases. J lost 1 base, V lost 8 bases, and 7 bases had no gene match. Germline V gives CDR1 WSHSY, CDR2 SAAADI. The CDR3 runs to 17 residues. The CDR3 region is CASYGQGAGSYNSPLHF. The CDR3 DNA reads TGCGCCAGCTACGGACAGGGGGCAGGGTCCTATAATTCACCCCTCCACTTT.

The chain employs TRBV5-1 and TRBJ1-1; D is uncertain. Germline V lookup: CDR1 SGHRS, CDR2 YFSETQ. V was pared by 0 bases and J by 0 bases, with 9 bases between. CDR3 length equals 15 residues. This CDR3 reads CASSLAGNVNTEAFF. CDR3 coding DNA: TGCGCCAGCAGCTTGGCCGGGAACGTGAACACTGAAGCTTTCTTT.

The rearrangement links TRBV28 to TRBJ2-1, with D possibly being TRBD1 (6 bases). V dropped 7 bases and J dropped 4 bases, with 14 bases sitting between them. Germline CDR1 and CDR2: MDHEN and SYDVKM. The CDR3 has 14 amino acids. The CDR3 sequence is CASTGTRRYNEQFF. CDR3 bases: TGTGCCAGCACCGGGACACGAAGGTACAATGAGCAGTTCTTC.

The rearrangement uses TRBV2 and TRBJ2-5; D perhaps matches TRBD2 (6 bases). The V gene's germline CDR1 is SNHLY and CDR2 FYNNEI. The CDR3 sequence is 13 residues long. The V and J ends lost 5 bases and 4 bases respectively, with 11 bases between them. CDR3 loop: CASSQEGRETQYF. The DNA of the CDR3 is TGTGCCAGCAGTCAGGAGGGGCGAGAGACCCAGTACTTC.

J is TRBJ2-5 and V is TRBV15; no reliable D call. This CDR3 comprises 13 residues. V dropped 0 bases and J dropped 4 bases, with 6 bases sitting between them. Germline V gives CDR1 LNHNV, CDR2 YYDKDF (reference sequence). CDR3 protein: CATSRESRETQYF. CDR3 DNA: TGTGCCACCAGCAGAGAATCCAGAGAGACCCAGTACTTC.

The rearrangement links TRBV5-1 to TRBJ2-5; 7 nucleotides match TRBD2. Trimming cost V 0 bases and J 4 bases; bases outside gene matches: 12. Germline V lookup: CDR1 SGHRS, CDR2 YFSETQ. This CDR3 has 17 residues. The CDR3 bases are TGCGCCAGCAGCTTGGTCTCTGCGGGAGACGGGCGAGAGACCCAGTACTTC. As protein: CASSLVSAGDGRETQYF.

This chain uses TRBV19 with TRBJ2-7; 8 nucleotides line up with TRBD1. The germline CDR1 and CDR2 sequences are LNHDA and SQIVND (reference sequence). Trimming at V came to 4 bases and at J to 5 bases, leaving 7 bases not matched to a gene. This CDR3 is 14 amino acids long. DNA for the CDR3: TGTGCCAGTAGTACTGAGACAGGGGCAGACGAGCAGTACTTC. Residues: CASSTETGADEQYF.

The chain has TRBV10-1 and TRBJ2-3, with 10 bases aligning to TRBD2. J gave up 2 bases and V 1 base, and 3 bases lay outside the gene matches. Germline loops: CDR1 WNHNN, CDR2 SYGVQD (reference sequence). This CDR3 region has 16 residues. As DNA, the CDR3 is TGCGCCAGCAGTGAGTTCCTAGCGGGAGCCACAGATACGCAGTATTTT. Residues: CASSEFLAGATDTQYF.

The CDR3 loop is CASRSVAGTLGYTF. In DNA form, the CDR3 reads TGTGCCAGCAGATCCGTTGCCGGGACACTCGGCTACACCTTC. The chain joins TRBV3-1 (or the pseudogene TRBV3-2) to TRBJ1-2; D perhaps matches TRBD1 (6 bases). V gave up 6 bases and J gave up 8 bases, with 19 bases separating them. In germline, CDR1 is LGHDT, CDR2 YNNKEL (reference sequence). CDR3 length equals 14 residues.

This chain joins TRBV19 and TRBJ1-6, with TRBD1 as a possible D gene (6 bases). V was trimmed by 5 bases and J by 8 bases, leaving 16 bases between them. The germline gives CDR1 LNHDA, CDR2 SQIVND (reference sequence). CDR3 size: 15 residues. CDR3 in DNA: TGTGCCAGTAGTCAACCAGACAGGTTGGATTCACCCCTCCACTTT. Protein product: CASSQPDRLDSPLHF.

This clone was counted a few times. This chain links TRBV2 with TRBJ1-1, with a tentative D call TRBD1 (5 bases). V lost 5 bases and J lost 0, with 10 bases in between. Germline lookup yields CDR1 SNHLY and CDR2 FYNNEI. The CDR3 loop spans 14 amino acids. The CDR3 spells CASSRRALNTEAFF. Here the CDR3 DNA reads TGTGCCAGCAGTCGCAGGGCCCTGAACACTGAAGCTTTCTTT.